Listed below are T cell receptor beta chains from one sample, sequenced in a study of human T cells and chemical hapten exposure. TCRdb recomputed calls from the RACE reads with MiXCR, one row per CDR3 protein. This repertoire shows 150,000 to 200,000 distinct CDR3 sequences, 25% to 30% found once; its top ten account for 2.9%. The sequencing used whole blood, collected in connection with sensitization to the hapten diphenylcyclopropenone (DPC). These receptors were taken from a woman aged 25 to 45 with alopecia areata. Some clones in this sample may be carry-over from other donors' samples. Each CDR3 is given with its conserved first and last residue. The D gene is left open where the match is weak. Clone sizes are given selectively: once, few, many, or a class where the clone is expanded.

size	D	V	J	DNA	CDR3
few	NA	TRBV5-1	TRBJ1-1	TGCGCCAGCAGCTTCAGCGGGAACACTGAAGCTTTCTTT	CASSFSGNTEAFF
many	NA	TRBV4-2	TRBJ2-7	TGTGCCAGCAGCCACTCCTACGAGCAGTACTTC	CASSHSYEQYF
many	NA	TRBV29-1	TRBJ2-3	TGCAGCGTCGGAACAGATACGCAGTATTTT	CSVGTDTQYF
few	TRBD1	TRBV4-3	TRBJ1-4	TGCGCCAGCAGCCACGCAATGGACAGGGAGGTTGAAAAACTGTTTTTT	CASSHAMDREVEKLFF
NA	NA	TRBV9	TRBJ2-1	TGTGCCAGCAGCGTAGGGGGGGCCCCCATCCATGAGCAGTTCTTC	CASSVGGAPIHEQFF
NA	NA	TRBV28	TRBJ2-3	TGTGCCAGTACAGGAGCGGCCACAGATACGCAGTATTTT	CASTGAATDTQYF
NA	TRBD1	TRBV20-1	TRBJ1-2	TGCAGTGCTAGATCGGAGACAGGGGGTCGGGCTAACTATGGCTACACCTTC	CSARSETGGRANYGYTF
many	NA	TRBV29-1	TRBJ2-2	TGCAGCGTTGACGGACAAGGGATTGGGGAGCTGTTTTTT	CSVDGQGIGELFF
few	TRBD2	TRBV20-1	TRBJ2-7	TGCAGTGCTATTAGACTAGCGGGAGGCGAGCAGTACTTC	CSAIRLAGGEQYF
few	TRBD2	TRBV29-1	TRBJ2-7	TGCAGCGCCAGACTAGCGGGAAAGGGAGAGCAGTACTTC	CSARLAGKGEQYF
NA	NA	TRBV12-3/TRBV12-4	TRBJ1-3	TGTGCCAGCAGCGGGACAAATTCTGGAAACACCATATATTTT	CASSGTNSGNTIYF
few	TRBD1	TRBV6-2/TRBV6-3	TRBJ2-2	TGTGCCAGCAGACGACAGGGGACCGGGGAGCTGTTTTTT	CASRRQGTGELFF
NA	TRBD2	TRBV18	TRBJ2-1	TGTGCCAGCTCACCGGGACTAGCGGGGGGTAGTGAGCAGTTCTTC	CASSPGLAGGSEQFF
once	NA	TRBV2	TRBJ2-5	TGTGCCAGCAGTGAAGAGGACCGACTAGGAGAGACCCAGTACTTC	CASSEEDRLGETQYF
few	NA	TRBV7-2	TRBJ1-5	TGTGCCAGCAGCTTATCCGGATTCAATCAGCCCCAGCATTTT	CASSLSGFNQPQHF
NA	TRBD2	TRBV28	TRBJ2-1	TGTGCCAGCAGTTTGGGGACTAGCGGGAGTCAAGTGCAGTTCTTC	CASSLGTSGSQVQFF
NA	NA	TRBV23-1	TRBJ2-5	TGCGCCAGCAGTCAAGCGAAGCCGCAGGCGCACGGACTGGCCCAGTACTTC	CASSQAKPQAHGLAQYF
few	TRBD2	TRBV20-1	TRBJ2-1	TGCAGTGCCAAGTCTAGCGGGAGTAACAATGAGCAGTTCTTC	CSAKSSGSNNEQFF
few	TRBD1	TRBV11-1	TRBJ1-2	TGTGCCAGCAGCCCAGGGGGCCGGATCTCCTATGGCTACACCTTC	CASSPGGRISYGYTF
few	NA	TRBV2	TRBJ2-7	TGTGCCAGCAGGACGGACGACGAGCAGTACTTC	CASRTDDEQYF
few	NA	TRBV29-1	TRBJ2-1	TGCAGCGTTGAGTCCAGGGTAGATGAGCAGTTCTTC	CSVESRVDEQFF
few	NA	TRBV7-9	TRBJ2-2	TGTGCCAGCAGCCTCCTAGGGGGTCCCGGGGAGCTGTTTTTT	CASSLLGGPGELFF
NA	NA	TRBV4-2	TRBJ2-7	TGTGCCAGCAGCCAGGGAACAAAGGGCGAGCAGTACTTC	CASSQGTKGEQYF
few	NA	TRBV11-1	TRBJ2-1	TGTGCCAGCAGCCTGGCGGAGGGGTCCTACAATGAGCAGTTCTTC	CASSLAEGSYNEQFF
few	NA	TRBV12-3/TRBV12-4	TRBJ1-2	TGTGCCAGCAGCGAGCAGGTGGCAGGGACTAACTATGGCTACACCTTC	CASSEQVAGTNYGYTF
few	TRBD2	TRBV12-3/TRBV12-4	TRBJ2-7	TGTGCCAGCAGTCTAGCGGGGTGGAGTCTCTACGAGCAGTACTTC	CASSLAGWSLYEQYF
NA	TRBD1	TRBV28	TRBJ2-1	TGTGCCAGCAGTGCCTTCGGACAGGGGGCTGGAGAGCAGTTCTTC	CASSAFGQGAGEQFF
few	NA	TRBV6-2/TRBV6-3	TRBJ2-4	TGTGCCAGCAGAAGGACGGCCAAAAACATTCAGTACTTC	CASRRTAKNIQYF
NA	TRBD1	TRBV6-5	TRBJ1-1	TGTGCCATCGACAGGGGGCCCGGGTTTATGTGGACTGAAGCTTTCTTT	CAIDRGPGFMWTEAFF
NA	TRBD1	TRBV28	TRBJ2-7	TGTGCCAGCAGTTCCGGGACAGGCCTGGACGAGCAGTACTTC	CASSSGTGLDEQYF
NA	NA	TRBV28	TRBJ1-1	TGTGCCAGCAGCCCCCCTTGGGGAGCAATGAACACTGAAGCTTTCTTT	CASSPPWGAMNTEAFF
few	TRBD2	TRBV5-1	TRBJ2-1	TGCGCCAGCAGCTCCGGAGCGGGAGGAACCACCTACAATGAGCAGTTCTTC	CASSSGAGGTTYNEQFF
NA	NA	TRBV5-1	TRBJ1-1	TGCGCCAGCAGCTTGGGGGTCCGGCCCGCGAACACTGAAGCTTTCTTT	CASSLGVRPANTEAFF
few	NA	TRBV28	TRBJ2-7	TGTGCCAGCAGTTCCGGTGTTGGCGAGCAGTACTTC	CASSSGVGEQYF
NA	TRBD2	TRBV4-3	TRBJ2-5	TGCGCCAGCAGCCCCCGGACTAGAGCGACCCAGTACTTC	CASSPRTRATQYF
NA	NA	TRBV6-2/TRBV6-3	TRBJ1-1	TGTGCCAGCAGTAACCACAGAGCCATGAACACTGAAGCTTTCTTT	CASSNHRAMNTEAFF
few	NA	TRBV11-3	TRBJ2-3	TGTGCCAGCAGCGACAGGACCACAGATACGCAGTATTTT	CASSDRTTDTQYF